This TCR beta chain stems from a study of CD4+ T cells in melanoma. V was pared by 1 base and J by 3 bases, with 10 bases between. Germline V gives CDR1 SEHNR, CDR2 FQNEAQ (reference sequence). This CDR3 spans 15 amino acids. Study-level results: In melanoma, neoantigen-specific CD4+ T cells reportedly differed in differentiation state. CD8+ T cell, macrophage and B cell function reportedly correlated with neoantigen-specific CD4+ T cells.

The table came from immunoSEQ multiplex PCR; TCRdb's copy has only in-frame clones and leaves some out. The table includes 50,000 to 60,000 clones, over 60% detected once. Concerning this clone: Its antigen is unknown.

The chain recombines TRBV7-9 with TRBJ1-5; D might be TRBD1 (5 bases). This receptor was identified in a human donor with melanoma. Specimen: tumor tissue. CDR3 loop: CASSLDVGDNQPQHF. In nucleotides, the CDR3 is TGTGCCAGCAGCTTAGATGTGGGGGACAATCAGCCCCAGCATTTT.